Below are 5 T cell receptor beta chains sequenced from a single sample in a study of T cells in Graves' hyperthyroidism and ophthalmopathy. Using RNA transcripts as the source, TCR beta CDR3 regions were amplified. First-round RT-PCR with HTBI primers amplified the TCR CDR3 region. TCRdb passed the multiplex PCR reads through MiXCR, listing each CDR3 protein once. Of under 550,000 distinct CDR3 sequences in the sample, about 20% were seen once. Sequencing input: blood. The source of these receptors is a man in his forties with Graves' ophthalmopathy.

The chain is built from TRBV2 and TRBJ2-6; 7 nucleotides agree with TRBD2. CDR1 and CDR2 (germline): SNHLY, FYNNEI. Losses at the gene ends were 6 bases for V and 0 bases for J; bases not matched to a gene: 8. The CDR3 contains 17 residues. The CDR3 DNA is TGTGCCAGCAGCGACCGTGGGGGGGGCTCTGGGGCCAACGTCCTGACTTTC. Its protein product is CASSDRGGGSGANVLTF.

This clonotype came up many times. The V gene is TRBV6-1, the J gene TRBJ1-1; D perhaps matches TRBD1 (6 bases). Germline CDR1 MNHNS, CDR2 SASEGT. The CDR3 contains 13 residues. Trimming cost V 6 bases and J 1 base, with 9 bases left between them. CDR3 in DNA: TGTGCCAGCAGGCCGGGACAGAACACTGAAGCTTTCTTT. This codes for CASRPGQNTEAFF.

In its sample, this clonotype was seen a few times. The CDR3 bases are TGCGCCAGCAGCCAATCTAAAGGGACAGGGGGCCGGAATGAGCAGTTCTTC. Protein product: CASSQSKGTGGRNEQFF. The chain joins TRBV4-1 to TRBJ2-1, with TRBD1 matching over 12 bases. The CDR3 consists of 17 residues. CDR1 is MGHRA and CDR2 is YSYEKL in the germline V gene. The ends lost 2 bases at V and 7 bases at J; junction bases unmatched: 9.

This clonotype has a handful of counts. The chain joins TRBV9 to TRBJ2-5, with 11 bases lining up with TRBD2. Trimming at V came to 4 bases and at J to 4 bases, leaving 6 bases not matched to a gene. CDR1 SGDLS and CDR2 YYNGEE come from the germline V gene. CDR3 length equals 15 residues. DNA for the CDR3: TGTGCCAGCAGCAAAGCCGGGACTAGCGGAGAGACCCAGTACTTC. Translating gives CASSKAGTSGETQYF.

This clonotype has only a few counts. The rearrangement uses TRBV6-2 or TRBV6-3 and TRBJ1-2, with a possible D match to TRBD1 (5 bases). The germline V gene encodes CDR1 MNHEY and CDR2 SVGEGT. Trimming left V 6 bases short and J 6 bases short, with 11 bases between. The CDR3 loop spans 12 amino acids. This chain's CDR3 is CASRNRGDGYTF. DNA of the CDR3: TGTGCCAGCAGGAATCGGGGCGATGGCTACACCTTC.